Below are 10 T cell receptor beta chains sequenced from a single sample in a study of blood T cells in healthy people across ages. It was with a sample-barcoded 5' primer and a J-beta primer mix that a second PCR of roughly 7 to 12 cycles was run. One entry per CDR3 protein, called by TCRdb with MiXCR from the 5' RACE reads. The repertoire holds about 720,000 distinct CDR3 sequences, with 20% to 25% as singletons. This same sample was also part of a study on T cells of mothers and their children.

The sample was blood. The origin of the receptors is a boy aged 5-17 years in good health.

This clonotype has a handful of counts. This rearrangement joins TRBV20-1 to TRBJ2-7, with TRBD2 matching 10 bases. This CDR3 region has 17 residues. With 0 bases clipped from V and 3 bases from J, the junction kept 11 bases outside the gene matches. Germline CDR1 DFQATT, CDR2 SNEGSKA (reference sequence). The CDR3 region has the DNA TGCAGTGCTAGAGACGACTATAGCGGGGGGCCGCACTACGAGCAGTACTTC. The encoded protein is CSARDDYSGGPHYEQYF.

The chain couples TRBV5-1 to TRBJ2-5; D possibly matches TRBD1 or TRBD2 (5 bases each). The J call may be in error: the DNA end matches TRBJ2-1 better. Germline-derived CDR1 and CDR2 are SGHRS and YFSETQ. The length of the CDR3 is 12 residues. The CDR3 DNA is TGCGCCAGCAGCGCCGAGGGGAATGAGCAGTTCTTC. Protein sequence: CASSAEGNEQFF.

Many counts were recorded for this clonotype. The J gene is TRBJ1-6, the V gene TRBV20-1, with D possibly being TRBD1 (5 bases). Deletions cut 6 bases from V and 10 bases from J, with 16 bases between. From germline, CDR1 is DFQATT and CDR2 SNEGSKA (reference sequence). CDR3 length: 13 residues. Here the CDR3 reads CSAQTTEASPLHF. Written as DNA, the CDR3 is TGCAGTGCCCAGACGACAGAGGCCTCACCCCTCCACTTT.

The genes are TRBV7-4 and TRBJ2-1, with 9 bases aligning to TRBD2. The DNA end favors TRBJ2-5, so the J call may be wrong. CDR1 is SGHVT, CDR2 SQSDAQ, per germline. CDR3 length equals 16 residues. CDR3 sequence: CASSLHCGGVLGTQYF. The CDR3 nucleotides read TGTGCCAGCAGCTTACATTGCGGGGGGGTTCTGGGGACCCAGTACTTC.

The J gene is TRBJ2-7, the V gene TRBV7-9; tentatively, D is TRBD2 (6 bases). Germline V gene sequence: CDR1 SEHNR, CDR2 FQNEAQ (reference sequence). The CDR3 loop spans 15 amino acids. V lost 1 base and J 0 bases, leaving 10 bases between the germline ends. DNA of the CDR3: TGTGCCAGCAGCTTAGTGGCTAGCGTCTCCTACGAGCAGTACTTC. Encoded protein: CASSLVASVSYEQYF. The variable domain in full, with the rest retrieved from reference TRBV7-9 and TRBJ2-7, is DTGVSQNPRHKITKRGQNVTFRCDPISEHNRLYWYRQTLGQGPEFLTYFQNEAQLEKSRLLSDRFSAERPKGSFSTLEIQRTEQGDSAMYLCASSLVASVSYEQYFGPGTRLTVT.

The chain links TRBV24-1 to TRBJ2-3; D gene uncertain. The V gene lost 3 bases and the J gene lost 7 bases, with 10 bases spanning the gap. The CDR3 is 13 amino acids. Germline CDR1 KGHDR, CDR2 SFDVKD. The chain's CDR3 is CATSDPVVNTQYF. The CDR3 nucleotides are TGTGCCACCAGTGATCCGGTGGTTAATACGCAGTATTTT.

This chain links TRBV29-1 with TRBJ2-3; no firm D call. CDR1 is SQVTM, CDR2 ANQGSEA, per germline. Trimming took 6 bases from V and 0 from J, leaving 13 bases between them. This CDR3 is built from 14 residues. CDR3 region: CSVTEPSSTDTQYF. CDR3 DNA: TGCAGCGTAACTGAGCCTTCTAGCACAGATACGCAGTATTTT.

The V call is TRBV28, the J call TRBJ2-4; perhaps TRBD1 as D (6 bases). Germline values: CDR1 MDHEN, CDR2 SYDVKM. The CDR3 spans 15 residues. The V and J ends lost 4 bases and 6 bases respectively, with 16 bases between them. The CDR3 DNA reads as TGTGCCAGCAGTTCTACCGAGAAGACAGGAAACATTCAGTACTTC. Encoded protein: CASSSTEKTGNIQYF.

The table lists this clonotype with a few counts. This chain uses TRBV11-1 with TRBJ2-3; TRBD2 might be the D (5 bases). V lost 5 bases and J lost 2, with 14 bases in between. Germline V gives CDR1 SGHAT, CDR2 FQDESV (reference sequence). The CDR3 covers 15 residues. The DNA of the CDR3 is TGTGCCAGCAGCGCCGCGGGCGACGTCACAGATACGCAGTATTTT. Its protein is CASSAAGDVTDTQYF.

The rearrangement links TRBV5-1 to TRBJ2-6; TRBD2 matches 7 bases. The CDR3 loop spans 15 amino acids. CDR1 is SGHRS and CDR2 is YFSETQ in the germline V gene. With V trimmed by 7 bases and J by 0 bases, 4 bases remained unmatched. The CDR3 is CASGAGSSGANVLTF. CDR3 nucleotide sequence: TGCGCCAGCGGAGCGGGAAGCTCTGGGGCCAACGTCCTGACTTTC.